The rows below give T cell receptor beta chains drawn from one sample of a study of blood T cell repertoires in COVID-19. Assay: immunoSEQ multiplex PCR; the TCRdb copy retains only in-frame clones and omits some. The sample yields some 300,000 clones, nearly 90% seen once. The sequencing input was PBMCs or T cells enriched from blood (not recorded which). Receptors originate from a woman aged 45-65 years who had been exposed to COVID-19. CDR3s include the opening cysteine and the closing phenylalanine or tryptophan.

j_call v_call cdr3_aa
TRBJ1-6 TRBV2 CASGRHNNSPLHF
TRBJ1-5 TRBV19 CASSITAGNQPQHF
TRBJ2-5 TRBV7-2 CASSYKRSGGAQETQYF
TRBJ2-4 TRBV7-9 CASSSDRGLGAKNIQYF
TRBJ1-2 TRBV6-5 CASSFSQGQWGYTF
TRBJ2-1 TRBV6-5 CASRLAGENNEQFF
TRBJ2-5 TRBV5-1 CASSWTEETQYF
TRBJ1-5 TRBV18 CASSSDSSQPQHF
TRBJ2-7 TRBV5-1 CASSLAPDTFSYEQYF
TRBJ1-3 TRBV7-9 CASSLDQGNTIYF
TRBJ2-7 TRBV4-1 CASSQEKRQGIYEQYF
TRBJ2-3 TRBV5-1 CASSFDTEGLANTDTQYF
TRBJ2-7 TRBV7-9 CASSLAGVFYEQYF
TRBJ1-1 TRBV19 CASSTEARDTEAFF
TRBJ1-3 TRBV3-1/TRBV3-2 CASSQGWRQGGNTIYF
TRBJ2-3 TRBV27 CASSLGTSGADTQYF
TRBJ1-5 TRBV2 CASSEALKGANQPQHF
TRBJ2-1 TRBV6-5 CASSYLRGGHDEQFF
TRBJ1-1 TRBV7-2 CASSLVTGTGTEAFF
TRBJ1-2 TRBV7-2 CASSLGGRGNYGYTF
TRBJ2-1 TRBV28 CASSQGLAGGSSYNEQFF
TRBJ1-3 TRBV7-2 CASSLGQGRNTIYF
TRBJ1-6 TRBV18 CASSPQGENSPLHF
TRBJ1-3 TRBV3-1/TRBV3-2 CASSQETGYSGNTIYF
TRBJ2-3 TRBV5-4 CASSLSGAQMDTQYF
TRBJ1-2 TRBV3-1/TRBV3-2 CASSQVGGESGYTF
TRBJ2-5 TRBV13 CASSLSNQETQYF
TRBJ2-7 TRBV4-1 CASSPRGTSYEQYF